This passage covers 2 T cell receptor beta chains from one sample sequenced in a study of immune evolution from preneoplasia to lung adenocarcinoma. Data came from immunoSEQ multiplex PCR; TCRdb stores just in-frame clones and leaves some out. The profile shows 20,000 to 25,000 clones, over 70% of them singletons. The sample was FFPE invasive lung adenocarcinoma tissue. The receptors were sampled from a person in their sixties or seventies with lung adenocarcinoma.

In DNA form, the CDR3 reads TGCGCCAGCGGATTGCACCCACAGGGGAGGACAGATACGCAGTATTTT. This sequence encodes CASGLHPQGRTDTQYF. The chain combines TRBV5-1 with TRBJ2-3; D may be TRBD1 (7 bases). CDR3 length: 16 amino acids. The germline V gene encodes CDR1 SGHRS and CDR2 YFSETQ. V was pared by 7 bases and J by 3 bases, with 21 bases between.

V and J are TRBV27 and TRBJ1-5, with D hard to call. Germline V gene sequence: CDR1 MNHEY, CDR2 SMNVEV (reference sequence). Trimming removed 5 bases at V and 1 base at J, with 12 bases between. The CDR3 totals 15 residues. As DNA, the CDR3 is TGTGCCAGCAGTCCCTTGAGAGGAAGCAATCAGCCCCAGCATTTT. Its translation is CASSPLRGSNQPQHF.